This T cell receptor beta chain was found in a study of blood T cell repertoires in COVID-19. About the study: Acute-phase and convalescent COVID-19 samples originated in the United States, Italy and Spain. Sample material is recorded as cDNA or gDNA derived from T cells, B-cell-depleted T cells, or PBMCs.

The CDR3 sequence is 16 residues long. The trim removed 3 bases at V and 3 bases at J, leaving 9 bases unmatched. CDR1 SGHTA and CDR2 FQGNSA come from the germline V gene. Authors' processing steps: Nucleated cell counts were estimated from reference gene primer amplification. The data were produced by immunoSEQ multiplex PCR, yet TCRdb's version contains in-frame clones alone and is incomplete. V, J and clone size reflect that table, while D and trimming were determined from the DNA. The profile shows around 260,000 clones, around 82% of them singletons. While infection was still active, Seattle patients were enrolled and then followed longitudinally.

This receptor was identified in a human donor with COVID-19, enrolled during active disease. The donor label of this sample is uncertain. V usage is TRBV7-2 and J usage is TRBJ1-1, with 8 bases aligning to TRBD1. The sample was peripheral blood. The CDR3: CASSFNSGGADTEAFF. CDR3 in DNA: TGTGCCAGCAGCTTCAATTCAGGGGGCGCGGACACTGAAGCTTTCTTT. Looking up the rest from reference TRBV7-2 and TRBJ1-1 gives the full variable domain: GAGVSQSPSNKVTEKGKDVELRCDPISGHTALYWYRQSLGQGLEFLIYFQGNSAPDKSGLPSDRFSAERTGGSVSTLTIQRTQQEDSAVYLCASSFNSGGADTEAFFGQGTRLTVV.